These 5 T cell receptor beta chains share one sample of origin, sequenced in a study of T cell repertoires in cytomegalovirus infection. The antigens for these receptors are not known. TCRdb reanalysed the reads using MiXCR and keeps one entry per CDR3 protein. The table lists approximately 43,000 distinct CDR3 sequences, roughly 20% of them singletons. The material sequenced was PBMCs, sequenced either directly or after in vitro stimulation (not recorded which). The source is a human donor in good health (CMV status not recorded). Some clones in this sample may be carry-over from other donors' samples.

V and J are TRBV7-6 and TRBJ2-2; maybe TRBD2 (5 bases). The CDR3 has 18 residues. Trimming removed 5 bases from V and 1 base from J, with 20 bases in between. CDR1 and CDR2 from the germline V gene are SGHVS and FNYEAQ. CDR3 coding DNA: TGTGCCAGCAGCAGTCCTGTAAACGGACGGGGGAACACCGGGGAGCTGTTTTTT. Residues: CASSSPVNGRGNTGELFF. Looking up the rest from reference TRBV7-6 and TRBJ2-2 gives the full variable domain: GAGVSQSPRYKVTKRGQDVALRCDPISGHVSLYWYRQALGQGPEFLTYFNYEAQQDKSGLPNDRFSAERPEGSISTLTIQRTEQRDSAMYRCASSSPVNGRGNTGELFFGEGSRLTVL.

This chain links TRBV7-8 with TRBJ1-1; 10 bases match TRBD1. This CDR3 is built from 14 residues. Trimming cost V 4 bases and J 6 bases; bases outside gene matches: 5. Per the germline V gene, CDR1 is SGHVS and CDR2 is FQNEAQ. The CDR3 DNA sequence: TGTGCCAGCAGCTCGGACAGGGGGAGGTCTGAAGCTTTCTTT. This codes for CASSSDRGRSEAFF.

This chain connects TRBV30 to TRBJ1-1; D might be TRBD1 (5 bases). CDR1 and CDR2 (germline): GTSNPN, SVGIG (reference sequence). CDR3 length: 14 amino acids. Trimming left V 4 bases short and J 6 bases short, with 18 bases between. CDR3 bases: TGTGCCTGGACTCTTCCCGGGGGGAGCGCTGAAGCTTTCTTT. Protein: CAWTLPGGSAEAFF.

This clonotype was detected ten times or more. The gene calls are TRBV7-8 and TRBJ2-7; D is ambiguous. The length of the CDR3 is 15 residues. Germline V CDR1 and CDR2: SGHVS, FQNEAQ. Trimming stripped 10 bases from V and 7 bases from J, with 26 bases between. The CDR3 coding sequence is TGTGCCACCCCCCCCGTGACACCCTTCGATGGTGAGCAGTACTTC. The encoded protein is CATPPVTPFDGEQYF.

This chain links TRBV2 with TRBJ2-3; 13 nucleotides agree with TRBD2. The ends lost 7 bases at V and 2 bases at J; junction bases unmatched: 6. The CDR3 consists of 16 residues. Germline V gene data show CDR1 as SNHLY and CDR2 as FYNNEI. CDR3 residues: CASKLAGGDFTDTQYF. The CDR3 DNA is TGTGCCAGCAAACTAGCGGGGGGGGATTTCACAGATACGCAGTATTTT.